The 32 T cell receptor beta chains listed next were all sequenced from one sample in a study of tumor-infiltrating lymphocytes in localized non-small cell lung cancer. TCRdb's copy holds only in-frame clones and misses some; the assay was immunoSEQ multiplex PCR. The sample gives roughly 10,000 clones, about 60% of which show up once; around 9.9% is in the top ten. Specimen: uninvolved lung tissue not adjacent to the tumor. These receptors were collected from a human donor with non-small cell lung cancer.

In its sample, this clone ranks as medium-sized. The genes are TRBV5-4 and TRBJ2-7; 8 nucleotides line up with TRBD1. CDR3 length equals 16 residues. CDR1 is SGHNT and CDR2 is YYREEE in the germline V gene (reference sequence). The V gene end was trimmed by 4 bases and the J gene end by 3 bases; junction bases not matched to a gene: 12. The CDR3 DNA reads TGTGCCAGCAGCCCAGGGGGGCAGGGGGCCAACTACGAGCAGTACTTC. It is translated as CASSPGGQGANYEQYF. The variable domain in full, completed from reference TRBV5-4 and TRBJ2-7, reads ETGVTQSPTHLIKTRGQQVTLRCSSQSGHNTVSWYQQALGQGPQFIFQYYREEENGRGNFPPRFSGLQFPNYSSELNVNALELDDSALYLCASSPGGQGANYEQYFGPGTRLTVT.

This clone appeared a few times. V gene TRBV7-9 combines with J gene TRBJ1-5, with 7 nucleotides matching TRBD1. In germline, CDR1 is SEHNR, CDR2 FQNEAQ (reference sequence). The CDR3 has 13 residues. With V trimmed by 5 bases and J by 4 bases, 2 bases remained unmatched. The CDR3: CASSRQGNQPQHF. The CDR3 nucleotides read TGTGCCAGCAGCAGACAGGGAAATCAGCCCCAGCATTTT.

The chain has TRBV9 and TRBJ2-3; 8 bases map to TRBD1. The CDR3 length is 13 residues. V gave up 4 bases and J gave up 6 bases; unmatched junction bases: 4. The germline CDR1 and CDR2 sequences are SGDLS and YYNGEE. CDR3 sequence: CASSRQGSDTQYF. The DNA for the CDR3 is TGTGCCAGCAGCCGACAGGGGTCTGATACGCAGTATTTT.

The chain links TRBV7-3 to TRBJ2-1, with 11 bases identical to TRBD2. After removal of 0 bases from V and 10 bases from J, the junction contained 5 bases not matched to a gene. The CDR3 has 15 residues. The germline gives CDR1 SGHTA, CDR2 FQGTGA. As DNA, the CDR3 is TGTGCCAGCAGCTTAACTAGCGGGGGGGCAAAGGAGCAGTTCTTC. It encodes CASSLTSGGAKEQFF.

This chain links TRBV5-1 with TRBJ1-2; D ambiguous. The CDR3 length is 13 residues. With 4 bases removed from V and 0 bases from J, the gap between germline ends came to 7 bases. Germline V lookup: CDR1 SGHRS, CDR2 YFSETQ. DNA for the CDR3: TGCGCCAGCAGCCAAGTCCCTAACTATGGCTACACCTTC. Translation gives CASSQVPNYGYTF. The variable domain in full, completed from reference TRBV5-1 and TRBJ1-2, reads KAGVTQTPRYLIKTRGQQVTLSCSPISGHRSVSWYQQTPGQGLQFLFEYFSETQRNKGNFPGRFSGRQFSNSRSEMNVSTLELGDSALYLCASSQVPNYGYTFGSGTRLTVV.

The chain uses TRBV4-3 and TRBJ1-5; D call uncertain. V gave up 1 base and J gave up 2 bases, with 9 bases separating them. The CDR3 covers 15 residues. From germline, CDR1 is LGHNA and CDR2 YSLEER. CDR3 region: CASSQGAAGNQPQHF. The CDR3 nucleotides are TGCGCCAGCAGCCAAGGGGCGGCCGGCAATCAGCCCCAGCATTTT.

V gene TRBV7-2 combines with J gene TRBJ1-6; 9 positions match TRBD1. Germline V gene data show CDR1 as SGHTA and CDR2 as FQGNSA. J gave up 7 bases and V 5 bases, and 6 bases lay outside the gene matches. The CDR3 is made up of 15 amino acids. CDR3 sequence reads: CASSTGTGRNSPLHF. CDR3 coding DNA: TGTGCCAGCAGCACCGGGACAGGGAGGAATTCACCCCTCCACTTT. Together with reference TRBV7-2 and TRBJ1-6, the CDR3 gives the full variable domain: GAGVSQSPSNKVTEKGKDVELRCDPISGHTALYWYRQSLGQGLEFLIYFQGNSAPDKSGLPSDRFSAERTGGSVSTLTIQRTQQEDSAVYLCASSTGTGRNSPLHFGNGTRLTVT.

The chain couples TRBV6-5 to TRBJ1-2, with no clear D. The CDR3 sequence is 13 residues long. The V end was cut by 4 bases, the J end by 0 bases, with 6 bases between. The germline CDR1 and CDR2 sequences are MNHEY and SVGAGI. The CDR3 loop reads CASSSPPNYGYTF. DNA of the CDR3: TGTGCCAGCAGTTCCCCCCCTAACTATGGCTACACCTTC.

The chain carries TRBV20-1 and TRBJ2-3; D uncertain. V was trimmed by 4 bases and J by 6 bases, leaving 8 bases between them. The length of the CDR3 is 11 residues. Germline assignment: CDR1 DFQATT and CDR2 SNEGSKA (reference sequence). The CDR3 region is CSATTRDTQYF. CDR3 sequence (DNA): TGCAGTGCTACCACTCGCGATACGCAGTATTTT.

The V and J genes are TRBV28 and TRBJ1-1; 9 nucleotides agree with TRBD1. V shed 5 bases and J 5 bases; nucleotides not matched to a gene: 9. The CDR3 extends over 15 amino acids. CDR1 and CDR2 (germline): MDHEN, SYDVKM. The DNA for the CDR3 is TGTGCCAGCAGTGGGGGGACAGGGCGGGGGACTGAAGCTTTCTTT. It specifies CASSGGTGRGTEAFF.

J is TRBJ2-7 and V is TRBV5-1, with 9 bases lining up with TRBD1. V lost 3 bases to trimming and J lost 3 bases; unmatched junction nucleotides: 7. Germline V gene sequence: CDR1 SGHRS, CDR2 YFSETQ. The CDR3 length is 15 residues. The CDR3 is CASSSAGQGNYEQYF. CDR3 nucleotide sequence: TGCGCCAGCAGCTCCGCCGGACAGGGGAACTACGAGCAGTACTTC.

V gene TRBV6-5 combines with J gene TRBJ2-4; possible D gene TRBD1, 5 bases. CDR1 and CDR2 from the germline V gene are MNHEY and SVGAGI. V lost 6 bases, J lost 2 bases, and 17 bases lay in between. The CDR3 loop spans 16 amino acids. CDR3 sequence: CASSYNIDSTKNIQYF. The CDR3 coding sequence is TGTGCCAGCAGCTACAACATCGACAGTACCAAAAACATTCAGTACTTC.

This clone was recorded once. The V gene is TRBV6-5, the J gene TRBJ1-5; 8 positions match TRBD1. Germline trimming cut 4 bases from V and 6 bases from J; bases unmatched to any gene: 5. CDR1 is MNHEY and CDR2 is SVGAGI in the germline V gene. The CDR3 covers 14 residues. CDR3 coding DNA: TGTGCCAGCAGTTTCACAGGGGGTAGTCAGCCCCAGCATTTT. This sequence encodes CASSFTGGSQPQHF.

J is TRBJ1-5 and V is TRBV5-1; 7 bases line up with TRBD1. This CDR3 comprises 15 residues. The germline V gene encodes CDR1 SGHRS and CDR2 YFSETQ. The junction had 2 bases not matched to a gene; V was cut back by 0 bases and J by 2 bases. CDR3 DNA: TGCGCCAGCAGCTTGGCCACAGGGGGCAATCAGCCCCAGCATTTT. Protein product: CASSLATGGNQPQHF.

This rearrangement joins TRBV10-3 to TRBJ2-5; the match to TRBD1 covers 9 bases. Germline V gene lookup returns CDR1 ENHRY and CDR2 SYGVKD. The CDR3 has 12 residues. V was clipped by 10 bases and J by 2 bases; unmatched bases: 2. The DNA for the CDR3 is TGTGCCACCGGGACAGGGCAAGAGACCCAGTACTTC. Amino acid sequence: CATGTGQETQYF.

The sample holds a few counts of this clone. The chain joins TRBV6-6 to TRBJ1-5; 11 positions match TRBD1. From germline, CDR1 is MNHNY and CDR2 SVGAGI (reference sequence). J lost 5 bases, V lost 6 bases, and 6 bases had no gene match. The CDR3 loop spans 15 amino acids. The CDR3 DNA sequence: TGTGCCAGCAGCAGGACAGGGGGCGAGGATCAGCCCCAGCATTTT. It yields the protein CASSRTGGEDQPQHF.

This rearrangement joins TRBV19 to TRBJ1-6; 9 bases are shared with TRBD1. Per the germline V gene, CDR1 is LNHDA and CDR2 is SQIVND (reference sequence). This CDR3 comprises 18 residues. The V gene end was trimmed by 6 bases and the J gene end by 0 bases; junction bases not matched to a gene: 9. CDR3 DNA: TGTGCCAGTAGAGGGACAGGGCTTGCCTCCTCCTATAATTCACCCCTCCACTTT. Protein product: CASRGTGLASSYNSPLHF.

The rearrangement uses TRBV19 and TRBJ1-1; TRBD1 is a possible D gene (6 bases). The V and J ends lost 5 bases and 5 bases respectively, with 18 bases between them. This CDR3 is built from 15 residues. Germline values: CDR1 LNHDA, CDR2 SQIVND (reference sequence). The CDR3 spells CASSYPGHRGTEAFF. CDR3 coding DNA: TGTGCCAGTAGTTACCCGGGACACCGGGGGACTGAAGCTTTCTTT.

This clone was observed once. The CDR3: CASSLDGGARTF. CDR3 sequence (DNA): TGCGCCAGCAGCTTGGATGGGGGGGCGAGGACCTTC. The chain carries TRBV5-1 and TRBJ1-2, with D tentatively TRBD1 (6 bases). The germline V and J ends were trimmed by 0 bases and 14 bases, with 14 bases remaining between them. This CDR3 region has 12 residues. The germline gives CDR1 SGHRS, CDR2 YFSETQ.

In this sample, this clone turned up a few times. The genes are TRBV4-2 and TRBJ2-7, with D perhaps matching TRBD1 (5 bases). V gave up 3 bases and J gave up 4 bases, with 16 bases separating them. Germline-derived CDR1 and CDR2 are LGHNA and YNFKEQ. The CDR3 has 15 residues. CDR3 region: CASSHGGQGSYEQYF. As DNA, the CDR3 is TGTGCCAGCAGCCACGGTGGGCAGGGATCGTACGAGCAGTACTTC.

The chain has TRBV7-3 and TRBJ2-1; TRBD2 matches at 7 bases. The V segment lost 5 bases and the J segment 5 bases; nucleotides outside the gene matches: 9. Germline V gene data show CDR1 as SGHTA and CDR2 as FQGTGA. This CDR3 spans 15 amino acids. CDR3: CASSPQTGGNNEQFF. The CDR3 bases are TGTGCCAGCAGCCCACAGACGGGGGGTAACAATGAGCAGTTCTTC.

The chain uses TRBV5-1 and TRBJ1-5; 9 bases map to TRBD1. V shed 4 bases and J 7 bases; nucleotides not matched to a gene: 3. The CDR3 length is 13 residues. CDR1 SGHRS and CDR2 YFSETQ come from the germline V gene. The CDR3 nucleotides are TGCGCCAGCAGCCCGGGACAGGGCCAGCCCCAGCATTTT. It yields the protein CASSPGQGQPQHF.

This clone was detected a few times. The rearrangement links TRBV11-2 to TRBJ2-7; 7 nucleotides line up with TRBD1. The CDR3 contains 15 residues. Germline V lookup: CDR1 SGHAT, CDR2 FQNNGV. The junction had 6 bases not matched to a gene; V was cut back by 4 bases and J by 0 bases. CDR3 coding DNA: TGTGCCAGCAGCTCGACAGGGAGTTCCTCCTACGAGCAGTACTTC. It translates to CASSSTGSSSYEQYF. The variable domain in full, with the rest retrieved from reference TRBV11-2 and TRBJ2-7, is EAGVAQSPRYKIIEKRQSVAFWCNPISGHATLYWYQQILGQGPKLLIQFQNNGVVDDSQLPKDRFSAERLKGVDSTLKIQPAKLEDSAVYLCASSSTGSSSYEQYFGPGTRLTVT.

The chain couples TRBV7-3 to TRBJ2-3, with 8 bases fitting TRBD2. The ends lost 3 bases at V and 4 bases at J; junction bases unmatched: 6. The CDR3 is made up of 15 amino acids. The germline V gene has CDR1 SGHTA and CDR2 FQGTGA. The CDR3 region is CASSLTGGPADTQYF. The CDR3 DNA reads TGTGCCAGCAGCTTGACGGGGGGGCCAGCAGATACGCAGTATTTT.

Only one count was recorded for this clone. The rearrangement links TRBV9 to TRBJ2-3; D perhaps matches TRBD1 (5 bases). Germline V CDR1 and CDR2: SGDLS, YYNGEE. The CDR3 extends over 14 amino acids. V was pared by 0 bases and J by 6 bases, with 11 bases between. The CDR3 DNA sequence: TGTGCCAGCAGCGTAGGGACATATCGGGATACGCAGTATTTT. Its protein product is CASSVGTYRDTQYF.

DNA of the CDR3: TGTGCCAGCAGCCACCTCGACAGGAATGAAAAACTGTTTTTT. Amino acid sequence: CASSHLDRNEKLFF. This sequence joins TRBV7-6 and TRBJ1-4; tentatively, D is TRBD1 (6 bases). Germline CDR1 and CDR2: SGHVS and FNYEAQ. Trimming cost V 5 bases and J 5 bases, with 12 bases left between them. The CDR3 sequence is 14 residues long.

The chain is built from TRBV19 and TRBJ2-3; the D is unclear. V was cut by 1 base and J by 4 bases, with 6 bases left in between. There are 13 residues in the CDR3. From germline, CDR1 is LNHDA and CDR2 SQIVND (reference sequence). The CDR3 sequence is CASSIGLADTQYF. CDR3 nucleotides: TGTGCCAGTAGTATAGGACTGGCAGATACGCAGTATTTT.

The J gene is TRBJ2-3, the V gene TRBV7-9; D remains ambiguous. The CDR3 totals 13 residues. Germline V lookup: CDR1 SEHNR, CDR2 FQNEAQ (reference sequence). The V gene lost 1 base and the J gene lost 4 bases, with 6 bases spanning the gap. The CDR3 loop is CASSLGASDTQYF. The DNA of the CDR3 is TGTGCCAGCAGCTTAGGGGCGTCAGATACGCAGTATTTT.

This chain connects TRBV10-3 to TRBJ1-1; 9 bases match TRBD1. This CDR3 comprises 14 residues. Germline V gene lookup returns CDR1 ENHRY and CDR2 SYGVKD. The V gene end was trimmed by 6 bases and the J gene end by 6 bases; junction bases not matched to a gene: 8. CDR3 protein: CAISLQGAGAEAFF. The CDR3, as DNA: TGTGCCATCAGCCTACAGGGGGCTGGGGCTGAAGCTTTCTTT.

V usage is TRBV5-1 and J usage is TRBJ2-5, with 8 bases aligning to TRBD1. V was clipped by 1 base and J by 2 bases; unmatched bases: 13. The CDR3 has 18 amino acids. Germline V lookup: CDR1 SGHRS, CDR2 YFSETQ. The chain's CDR3 is CASSLWTGKSSGQETQYF. CDR3 DNA: TGCGCCAGCAGCTTGTGGACAGGGAAGTCGAGCGGTCAAGAGACCCAGTACTTC.

CDR3 DNA: TGCAGCGTTGAAAAGGCAGGACACTTAGGGACTGAAGCTTTCTTT. This gives the protein CSVEKAGHLGTEAFF. The chain uses TRBV29-1 and TRBJ1-1; possibly TRBD1 for D (5 bases). V lost 2 bases, J lost 5 bases, and 18 bases lay in between. The CDR3 is 15 amino acids. Germline V gene lookup returns CDR1 SQVTM and CDR2 ANQGSEA.

This chain joins TRBV6-5 and TRBJ1-2; D call uncertain. There are 12 residues in the CDR3. Trimming removed 8 bases at V and 6 bases at J, with 13 bases between. From germline, CDR1 is MNHEY and CDR2 SVGAGI. CDR3 DNA: TGTGCCAGCGGCTCGAAGGCCGATGGCTACACCTTC. Encoded protein: CASGSKADGYTF.